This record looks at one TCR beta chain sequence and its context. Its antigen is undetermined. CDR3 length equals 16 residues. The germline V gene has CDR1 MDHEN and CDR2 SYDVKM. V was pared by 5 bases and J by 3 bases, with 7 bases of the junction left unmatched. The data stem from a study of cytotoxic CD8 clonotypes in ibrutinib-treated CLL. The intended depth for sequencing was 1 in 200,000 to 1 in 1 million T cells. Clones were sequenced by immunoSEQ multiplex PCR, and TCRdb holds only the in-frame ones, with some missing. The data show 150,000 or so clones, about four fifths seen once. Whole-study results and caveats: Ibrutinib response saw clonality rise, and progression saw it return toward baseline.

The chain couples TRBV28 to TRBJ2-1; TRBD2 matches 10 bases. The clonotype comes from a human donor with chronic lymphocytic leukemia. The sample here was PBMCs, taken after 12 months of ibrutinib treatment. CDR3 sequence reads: CASSHGWTSGYNEQFF. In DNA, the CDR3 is TGTGCCAGCAGTCACGGGTGGACTAGCGGCTACAATGAGCAGTTCTTC. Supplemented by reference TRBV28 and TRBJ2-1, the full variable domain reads DVKVTQSSRYLVKRTGEKVFLECVQDMDHENMFWYRQDPGLGLRLIYFSYDVKMKEKGDIPEGYSVSREKKERFSLILESASTNQTSMYLCASSHGWTSGYNEQFFGPGTRLTVL.